The rows below give T cell receptor beta chains drawn from one sample of a study of long-term antiretroviral therapy in people with HIV. The data were produced by immunoSEQ multiplex PCR, yet TCRdb's version contains in-frame clones alone and is incomplete. The sample includes approximately 39,000 clones, 75% to 90% of them seen just once. Here the sequenced sample was unsorted PBMCs, taken 1.5 years after starting antiretroviral therapy. These receptors were obtained from a man aged 18 to 30 with HIV. Both conserved end residues are part of each CDR3. D genes are given only for firm matches. Only some rows state a clone size, as once, few, many or a class for expanded clones.

clone_size: once
v_call: TRBV7-2
j_call: TRBJ1-2
d_call: -
cdr3_aa: CASTPNSVTNYGYTF
cdr3_nt: TGTGCCAGCACCCCTAACAGCGTGACTAACTATGGCTACACCTTC

clone_size: -
v_call: TRBV28
j_call: TRBJ1-2
d_call: -
cdr3_aa: CASSRPGQANYGYTF
cdr3_nt: TGTGCCAGCAGTCGTCCAGGGCAAGCTAACTATGGCTACACCTTC

clone_size: -
v_call: TRBV11-2
j_call: TRBJ1-2
d_call: TRBD1
cdr3_aa: CASSLTLGQAEPGDGYTF
cdr3_nt: TGTGCCAGCAGCTTAACTCTGGGACAGGCCGAACCGGGAGATGGCTACACCTTC

clone_size: -
v_call: TRBV5-7
j_call: TRBJ2-2
d_call: -
cdr3_aa: CASSLGGENTGELFF
cdr3_nt: TGTGCCAGCAGCTTGGGCGGTGAGAACACCGGGGAGCTGTTTTTT

clone_size: -
v_call: TRBV4-3
j_call: TRBJ2-3
d_call: TRBD2
cdr3_aa: CASSQGSSGSRADTQYF
cdr3_nt: TGCGCCAGCAGCCAGGGAAGTAGCGGGAGTAGGGCAGATACGCAGTATTTT

clone_size: -
v_call: TRBV28
j_call: TRBJ2-1
d_call: -
cdr3_aa: CASGRGHIDEQFF
cdr3_nt: TGTGCCAGCGGGAGGGGACACATAGATGAGCAGTTCTTC

clone_size: -
v_call: TRBV13
j_call: TRBJ2-1
d_call: TRBD1
cdr3_aa: CASSLGNRGPPSYNEQFF
cdr3_nt: TGTGCCAGCAGCTTAGGCAACAGGGGGCCCCCTTCCTACAATGAGCAGTTCTTC

clone_size: -
v_call: TRBV28
j_call: TRBJ1-1
d_call: -
cdr3_aa: CASSSAGSGTSTEAFF
cdr3_nt: TGTGCCAGCAGTTCTGCGGGGAGCGGGACCAGCACTGAAGCTTTCTTT

clone_size: -
v_call: TRBV7-9
j_call: TRBJ2-7
d_call: TRBD1
cdr3_aa: CASSFGQGGFYEQYF
cdr3_nt: TGTGCCAGCAGCTTTGGACAGGGGGGTTTCTACGAGCAGTACTTC

clone_size: -
v_call: TRBV6-1
j_call: TRBJ2-3
d_call: -
cdr3_aa: CASSGSTDTQYF
cdr3_nt: TGTGCCAGCAGCGGGAGCACAGATACGCAGTATTTT

clone_size: few
v_call: TRBV14
j_call: TRBJ2-1
d_call: -
cdr3_aa: CASSQVVSEQFF
cdr3_nt: TGTGCCAGCAGCCAAGTCGTGAGTGAGCAGTTCTTC

clone_size: -
v_call: TRBV11-2
j_call: TRBJ2-7
d_call: TRBD2
cdr3_aa: CASSLVSSGREMGEQYF
cdr3_nt: TGTGCCAGCAGCTTAGTCTCTAGCGGGAGAGAAATGGGGGAGCAGTACTTC

clone_size: -
v_call: TRBV7-8
j_call: TRBJ1-5
d_call: TRBD1
cdr3_aa: CASSLGDRAFPHQPQHF
cdr3_nt: TGTGCCAGCAGCTTAGGCGACAGGGCCTTTCCACATCAGCCCCAGCATTTT

clone_size: -
v_call: TRBV7-9
j_call: TRBJ2-1
d_call: -
cdr3_aa: CASSLGGRGSSYNEQFF
cdr3_nt: TGTGCCAGCAGCTTAGGTGGTAGGGGAAGCTCCTACAATGAGCAGTTCTTC

clone_size: -
v_call: TRBV9
j_call: TRBJ2-2
d_call: -
cdr3_aa: CASSPPTPTLNTGELFF
cdr3_nt: TGTGCCAGCAGCCCCCCTACGCCGACCTTGAACACCGGGGAGCTGTTTTTT

clone_size: -
v_call: TRBV19
j_call: TRBJ2-7
d_call: TRBD1
cdr3_aa: CASGQGKGYEQYF
cdr3_nt: TGTGCCAGCGGACAGGGGAAGGGATACGAGCAGTACTTC

clone_size: -
v_call: TRBV19
j_call: TRBJ1-5
d_call: -
cdr3_aa: CASSPDSLDQPQHF
cdr3_nt: TGTGCCAGTAGTCCGGACAGTCTGGATCAGCCCCAGCATTTT

clone_size: -
v_call: TRBV5-1
j_call: TRBJ2-7
d_call: TRBD2
cdr3_aa: CASSPGGRANEQYF
cdr3_nt: TGCGCCAGCAGCCCGGGAGGCAGGGCCAACGAGCAGTACTTC

clone_size: -
v_call: TRBV10-3
j_call: TRBJ2-7
d_call: -
cdr3_aa: CAISERPIYEQYF
cdr3_nt: TGTGCCATCAGTGAGCGACCGATTTACGAGCAGTACTTC

clone_size: -
v_call: TRBV30
j_call: TRBJ2-3
d_call: -
cdr3_aa: CAGLPEQYF
cdr3_nt: TGTGCCGGCCTTCCGGAGCAGTATTTT